Following are 26 T cell receptor beta chains from one sample sequenced in a study of CXCR3-negative and CXCR3-positive naive CD8 T cells. The libraries of TRB cDNA were constructed through 5' RACE using UMI labels. For each CDR3 protein, TCRdb gives one entry from its re-call of the 5' RACE reads, without DNA. Here the sample table reports over 45,000 distinct CDR3 sequences. Sequenced material: naive CXCR3- CD8+ T cells from blood. Described subset: CD45RO-CCR7+CD27+CD95- naive CD8+ T cells lacking CXCR3 (TNR3-). These TCRs come from a human donor in good health. Some clones in this sample may be carry-over from other donors' samples.

This sequence joins TRBV7-3 and TRBJ2-7. CDR1 is SGHTA, CDR2 FQGTGA, per germline. This CDR3 is built from 13 residues. This chain's CDR3 is CASSLTTSYEQYF.

The chain is built from TRBV29-1 and TRBJ2-1. Germline V lookup: CDR1 SQVTM, CDR2 ANQGSEA. This CDR3 comprises 12 residues. This CDR3 is CSVVPRDNEQFF.

The chain uses TRBV30 and TRBJ1-5. Germline lookup yields CDR1 GTSNPN and CDR2 SVGIG (reference sequence). This CDR3 comprises 15 residues. The CDR3: CAWSVPDAANQPQHF. The complete variable domain, with remaining parts taken from reference TRBV30 and TRBJ1-5, reads SQTIHQWPATLVQPVGSPLSLECTVEGTSNPNLYWYRQAAGRGLQLLFYSVGIGQISSEVPQNLSASRPQDRQFILSSKKLLLSDSGFYLCAWSVPDAANQPQHFGDGTRLSIL.

V and J are TRBV9 and TRBJ2-3; without DNA, the TCRdb call of TRBD2 cannot be checked. The CDR3 spans 16 residues. From germline, CDR1 is SGDLS and CDR2 YYNGEE. The CDR3 sequence is CASSVEDFVNTDTQYF.

V is TRBV5-1 and J is TRBJ1-1; there is no DNA to check the TCRdb D call of TRBD1. The CDR3 covers 16 residues. CDR1 is SGHRS, CDR2 YFSETQ, per germline. The CDR3 spells CASSGEGGQLNTEAFF.

The V and J genes are TRBV7-9 and TRBJ2-7; TCRdb gives TRBD2 as the D gene, but with no DNA this cannot be confirmed. CDR1 is SEHNR, CDR2 FQNEAQ, per germline (reference sequence). This CDR3 has 17 amino acids. CDR3 in amino acids: CASSPPTGPRTQYEQYF.

The V gene is TRBV21-1, the J gene TRBJ1-6; TCRdb gives TRBD1 as the D gene, but with no DNA this cannot be confirmed. TRBV21-1 is a pseudogene. CDR3 length: 16 amino acids. CDR3 protein: CASSTGVSTYNSPLHF.

The V gene is TRBV15, the J gene TRBJ2-1; TCRdb names TRBD2, which stays unverified in the absence of DNA. The CDR3 is 16 amino acids. Germline V gene data show CDR1 as LNHNV and CDR2 as YYDKDF (reference sequence). The CDR3: CATSGGTTTVVNEQFF.

V and J are TRBV6-5 and TRBJ2-3; absent DNA, TCRdb's TRBD2 call cannot be checked. The CDR3 extends over 16 amino acids. Germline V gene data show CDR1 as MNHEY and CDR2 as SVGAGI. CDR3 region: CASSPGSAGTADTQYF.

The chain is built from TRBV21-1 and TRBJ2-7; TCRdb lists TRBD1, though no DNA is available to test this call. TRBV21-1 is marked as a pseudogene. CDR3 length: 14 residues. This CDR3 is CASNDLTGSYEQYF.

The V and J genes are TRBV7-2 and TRBJ2-3; TCRdb calls TRBD1, which cannot be checked without DNA. This CDR3 is built from 14 residues. The germline CDR1 and CDR2 sequences are SGHTA and FQGNSA. CDR3 loop: CASSLDSFSGTQYF.

J is TRBJ2-3 and V is TRBV6-5; TCRdb names TRBD2, which stays unverified in the absence of DNA. Germline CDR1 MNHEY, CDR2 SVGAGI. The CDR3 contains 16 residues. The CDR3 region is CASSYVWTGVTDTQYF.

The chain combines TRBV5-1 with TRBJ2-7. The germline V gene has CDR1 SGHRS and CDR2 YFSETQ. The CDR3 loop spans 13 amino acids. CDR3 sequence: CASSWDTSYEQYF. The full variable domain, in which reference TRBV5-1 and TRBJ2-7 provide the parts outside the CDR3, is KAGVTQTPRYLIKTRGQQVTLSCSPISGHRSVSWYQQTPGQGLQFLFEYFSETQRNKGNFPGRFSGRQFSNSRSEMNVSTLELGDSALYLCASSWDTSYEQYFGPGTRLTVT.

The chain combines TRBV25-1 with TRBJ1-2. CDR1 MGHDK and CDR2 SYGVNS come from the germline V gene. The CDR3 spans 16 residues. CDR3 residues: CASSESPGPSPYGYTF.

The CDR3 is CASTMGGEQYF. The chain links TRBV28 to TRBJ2-7; TCRdb picks TRBD1, but there is no DNA to check that call. CDR1 and CDR2 (germline): MDHEN, SYDVKM. The CDR3 is made up of 11 amino acids.

The chain couples TRBV20-1 to TRBJ2-1; TCRdb designates TRBD1, a call that cannot be tested without DNA. The CDR3 consists of 12 residues. Germline V CDR1 and CDR2: DFQATT, SNEGSKA (reference sequence). The CDR3 sequence: CSARLGDVKRFF.

The V call is TRBV29-1, the J call TRBJ2-1; TCRdb outputs TRBD1, but without DNA this stays unchecked. Germline V gene data show CDR1 as SQVTM and CDR2 as ANQGSEA. This CDR3 has 18 amino acids. This chain's CDR3 is CSVEELLTGGSSYNEQFF.

This rearrangement joins TRBV6-5 to TRBJ1-1; TCRdb reports TRBD1, a call that lacks DNA to check it against. Germline CDR1 MNHEY, CDR2 SVGAGI. This CDR3 is built from 16 residues. The CDR3 reads CASSKPGQGWNTEAFF.

The V call is TRBV9, the J call TRBJ2-7; TCRdb outputs TRBD2, but without DNA this stays unchecked. CDR1 and CDR2 (germline): SGDLS, YYNGEE. The CDR3 runs 16 residues. The CDR3 spells CASSAGVSGGSYEQYF.

The V call is TRBV12-3 or TRBV12-4, the J call TRBJ2-7; TCRdb gives TRBD1 as the D gene, but with no DNA this cannot be confirmed. The CDR3 is made up of 15 amino acids. The CDR3 region is CATPGGGLVAYEQYF.

This chain connects TRBV27 to TRBJ2-1; TCRdb's D call of TRBD1 is untestable without DNA. The length of the CDR3 is 15 residues. Germline CDR1 is MNHEY and CDR2 is SMNVEV (reference sequence). This CDR3 reads CASSPSGGGFNEQFF.

Frequency places this clonotype as medium-sized (0.01 to 0.1%). J is TRBJ2-2 and V is TRBV7-2; TCRdb's D call, TRBD1, is unchecked because there is no DNA. Germline V lookup: CDR1 SGHTA, CDR2 FQGNSA. The CDR3 covers 16 residues. The CDR3 sequence: CASSTRQGAFTGELFF.

The rearrangement joins TRBV19 to TRBJ2-3; TCRdb selects TRBD1, and the lack of DNA leaves this call unchecked. CDR3 length: 16 residues. Germline-derived CDR1 and CDR2 are LNHDA and SQIVND (reference sequence). CDR3 loop: CATKRPGQGITDTQYF. Full variable domain (rest looked up from reference TRBV19 and TRBJ2-3): DGGITQSPKYLFRKEGQNVTLSCEQNLNHDAMYWYRQDPGQGLRLIYYSQIVNDFQKGDIAEGYSVSREKKESFPLTVTSAQKNPTAFYLCATKRPGQGITDTQYFGPGTRLTVL.

The rearrangement links TRBV7-6 to TRBJ2-5. The CDR3 runs 16 residues. The V gene's germline CDR1 is SGHVS and CDR2 FNYEAQ. CDR3 sequence reads: CASSLETVTYQETQYF. Together with reference TRBV7-6 and TRBJ2-5, the CDR3 gives the full variable domain: GAGVSQSPRYKVTKRGQDVALRCDPISGHVSLYWYRQALGQGPEFLTYFNYEAQQDKSGLPNDRFSAERPEGSISTLTIQRTEQRDSAMYRCASSLETVTYQETQYFGPGTRLLVL.

The rearrangement links TRBV29-1 to TRBJ2-5; TCRdb calls TRBD1, which cannot be checked without DNA. The V gene's germline CDR1 is SQVTM and CDR2 ANQGSEA. The CDR3 runs 13 residues. The CDR3 here is CSVLTGLQETQYF.

This chain connects TRBV29-1 to TRBJ2-7. Germline V gene sequence: CDR1 SQVTM, CDR2 ANQGSEA. CDR3 length: 12 amino acids. CDR3 residues: CSVELDQYEQYF.